The entry below describes one T cell receptor (beta chain). Its antigen is as yet unknown. Trimming took 2 bases from V and 3 from J; bases not matched to a gene: 7. This CDR3 is built from 15 residues. The germline V gene has CDR1 SGHNT and CDR2 YENEEA. This entry belongs to a study of shared clonotypes between healthy human individuals. A CD45RA+ naive subset and a CD45RA-negative memory subset were split from CD4+ cells. Several immunoSEQ plates held equal portions of the genomic DNA taken from each subset. Sequencing was performed with immunoSEQ multiplex PCR; in TCRdb, only in-frame clones are kept and a portion is missing. The sample records 1.6 million or so clones, around 98.5% being singletons. Overall study findings and caveats: Estimated richness values were generally larger in naive subsets than in memory subsets.

The origin of this receptor is a man aged 25 to 45 in good health. Input material: naive CD4+ T cells sorted from blood. As for subset: CD45RA+ positively selected. This chain links TRBV11-3 with TRBJ2-7; 7 nucleotides match TRBD1. The chain's CDR3 is CASSLSAGGDYEQYF. The CDR3 DNA reads TGTGCCAGCAGCTTATCGGCAGGGGGAGACTACGAGCAGTACTTC.